The entry below describes one T cell receptor (beta chain). J was trimmed by 6 bases and V by 2 bases; bases with no gene match: 5. Germline-derived CDR1 and CDR2 are SGDLS and YYNGEE. The CDR3 runs 15 residues. This entry is derived from a study of cytomegalovirus exposure and HLA in healthy donors. PCR employed 60 Vbeta and 13 Jbeta primers. Only in-frame clones appear in the TCRdb table, and some are missing; sequencing was by immunoSEQ multiplex PCR. This sample has 150,000 to 200,000 clones, with roughly 75% found just once. Material: PBMCs. This chain connects TRBV9 to TRBJ2-2; 9 bases map to TRBD1. The source is a man aged 18 to 30 in good health and CMV-seropositive. DNA of the CDR3: TGTGCCAGCAGCGTTACAGGGGGCGCCCCCGGGGAGCTGTTTTTT. Encoded protein: CASSVTGGAPGELFF.